A single sample gave rise to the 6 T cell receptor beta chains below, sequenced in a study of OX40 agonist ivuxolimab in advanced cancers. Produced via immunoSEQ multiplex PCR; TCRdb's table is partial and in-frame only. The table has 70,000 or so clones, around 84% seen once. The sequencing used CD4+ or CD8+ T cells sorted from blood, collected in a trial of the OX40 agonist ivuxolimab. Receptors originate from an adult with an advanced solid tumor such as melanoma, head and neck, liver or kidney cancer.

This chain links TRBV7-8 with TRBJ2-6; D is ambiguous. The CDR3 contains 16 residues. V lost 0 bases, J lost 2 bases, and 8 bases lay in between. Germline V gives CDR1 SGHVS, CDR2 FQNEAQ. CDR3 DNA sequence: TGTGCCAGCAGCTTAGCGGAAGGGCCTGGGGCCAACGTCCTGACTTTC. This gives the protein CASSLAEGPGANVLTF.

The chain employs TRBV5-6 and TRBJ1-6; no firm D call. The CDR3 extends over 14 amino acids. V gave up 5 bases and J gave up 6 bases, with 12 bases separating them. Germline lookup yields CDR1 SGHDT and CDR2 YYEEEE. The CDR3 reads CASSIGISNSPLHF. The CDR3 DNA is TGTGCCAGCAGTATCGGGATCTCTAATTCACCCCTCCACTTT.

The V call is TRBV30, the J call TRBJ2-3, with D possibly called TRBD1 or TRBD2 (5 bases each). Trimming stripped 0 bases from V and 14 bases from J, with 12 bases between. CDR1 and CDR2 from the germline V gene are GTSNPN and SVGIG (reference sequence). The CDR3 consists of 11 residues. The CDR3 sequence: CAWSVGDLSYF. The CDR3 DNA is TGTGCCTGGAGTGTAGGGGACCTCTCGTATTTT.

The chain joins TRBV28 to TRBJ2-5; the match to TRBD2 covers 7 bases. The germline V gene has CDR1 MDHEN and CDR2 SYDVKM. The V gene end was trimmed by 5 bases and the J gene end by 2 bases; junction bases not matched to a gene: 5. This CDR3 is built from 14 residues. CDR3 coding DNA: TGTGCCAGCAGTGGGGGGGTGGAGCAAGAGACCCAGTACTTC. Its translation: CASSGGVEQETQYF.

The rearrangement links TRBV5-4 to TRBJ2-7; 8 bases map to TRBD2. CDR1 is SGHNT, CDR2 YYREEE, per germline (reference sequence). CDR3 length equals 16 residues. Unmatched junction bases numbered 9, after V lost 0 bases and J lost 4 bases. The CDR3: CASSLVIGRAGYEQYF. The CDR3 coding sequence is TGTGCCAGCAGCTTGGTTATCGGGAGGGCCGGGTACGAGCAGTACTTC.

This clone has just one count. The V and J genes are TRBV12-5 and TRBJ2-5; TRBD1 agrees at 9 bases. V gave up 1 base and J gave up 9 bases; unmatched junction bases: 3. This CDR3 is built from 13 residues. Germline CDR1 LGHNT, CDR2 FRNRAP. As DNA, the CDR3 is TGTGCTAGTGGTTTGGGACAGGGGGAGGCCCAGTACTTC. This codes for CASGLGQGEAQYF.